These T cell receptor beta chains were read from a single sample in a study of cytomegalovirus exposure and HLA in healthy donors. TCRdb keeps only in-frame clones here, not all; method: immunoSEQ multiplex PCR. The sample yields about 98,000 clones, around nine tenths seen once. What was sequenced was PBMCs. The receptors were sampled from a woman aged 25 to 39 in good health and CMV-seronegative. Each CDR3 is given with its conserved first and last residue. The D gene is left open where the match is weak. Rows give clone size only sometimes, using once, few, many, or a class for an expanded clone.

clone size	D gene	J gene	V gene	CDR3 DNA	CDR3 protein
few	-	TRBJ2-7	TRBV5-5	TGTGCCAGCAGGCCCCGACCTACTGACATCAACGACTACGAGCAGTACTTC	CASRPRPTDINDYEQYF
-	-	TRBJ1-6	TRBV6-4	TGTGCCAGCAGCCCGGGACAAACTCCAGCACCCCTCCACTTT	CASSPGQTPAPLHF
-	-	TRBJ1-5	TRBV19	TGTGCCAGTAGTACTGGCCGGGACACGTCTCGGGGGGCCCAGCATTTT	CASSTGRDTSRGAQHF
-	-	TRBJ1-1	TRBV19	TGTGCCAGTAGTCTACGACAGAACACTGAAGCTTTCTTT	CASSLRQNTEAFF
-	-	TRBJ1-1	TRBV5-1	TGCGCCAGCAGCTTTAACCGGGGTATCACTGAAGCTTTCTTT	CASSFNRGITEAFF
-	-	TRBJ2-1	TRBV12-2	TGTGCAAGTCGCTTAGGTATATGTGACAATGAGCAGTTCTTC	CASRLGICDNEQFF
-	TRBD2	TRBJ2-1	TRBV7-9	TGTGCCAGCAGCCAAAAAGCGGGAGGGCCTTTATATGAGCAGTTCTTC	CASSQKAGGPLYEQFF
-	TRBD1	TRBJ1-5	TRBV2	TGTGCCAGCGTGGGACAGACCAATCAGCCCCAGCATTTT	CASVGQTNQPQHF
-	-	TRBJ2-7	TRBV13	TGTGCCAGCAGCTCCCCGGTGGGGAACCCGGAGGACTACGAGCAGTACTTC	CASSSPVGNPEDYEQYF
-	-	TRBJ2-3	TRBV5-1	TGCGCCAGCAGCTTGATTCCGTCAGATACGCAGTATTTT	CASSLIPSDTQYF
-	TRBD1	TRBJ1-4	TRBV2	TGTGCCAGCAGTGCGAGACAGGGAAATGAAAAACTGTTTTTT	CASSARQGNEKLFF
-	-	TRBJ1-1	TRBV5-1	TGCGCCAGCATCCATTCAACTGAAGCTTTCTTT	CASIHSTEAFF
-	TRBD1	TRBJ1-1	TRBV19	TGTGCCAGTAGACCTCAGGGGGTTAAGGGCACTGAAGCTTTCTTT	CASRPQGVKGTEAFF
-	-	TRBJ1-1	TRBV2	TGTGCCAGCAGAAGTAGAACTGAAGCTTTCTTT	CASRSRTEAFF
-	-	TRBJ2-5	TRBV10-3	TGTGCCATCAGTGAGTCGCCCCCGACAGCTCAAGAGACCCAGTACTTC	CAISESPPTAQETQYF
-	-	TRBJ1-5	TRBV7-2	TGTGCCAGCAGCTTACGGGGGTCTCAGCCCCAGCATTTT	CASSLRGSQPQHF
-	TRBD1	TRBJ2-3	TRBV7-9	TGTGCCAGCAGCCGCACCGGGACAGAGTTCACAGATACGCAGTATTTT	CASSRTGTEFTDTQYF
-	TRBD1	TRBJ1-4	TRBV6-5	TGTGCCAGCAAGTCGACAGGGGAAAAACTGTTTTTT	CASKSTGEKLFF
-	TRBD1	TRBJ1-6	TRBV27	TGTGCCAGCAGCGTAGGGGGCGTAGGTTCACCCCTCCACTTT	CASSVGGVGSPLHF
-	-	TRBJ2-1	TRBV7-2	TGTGCCAGCAGCTCACAAACTAGCAGCAATGAGCAGTTCTTC	CASSSQTSSNEQFF
-	TRBD2	TRBJ2-7	TRBV9	TGTGCCAGCAGCGCCGGGACTAGCGGGAGACACGAGCAGTACTTC	CASSAGTSGRHEQYF
-	TRBD1	TRBJ2-7	TRBV4-1	TGCGCCAGCAGCCCGCCGGGACAGGGGTTATACGAGCAGTACTTC	CASSPPGQGLYEQYF
-	-	TRBJ2-2	TRBV9	TGTGCCAGCAGCGTAGGACAGGGGGAGCTGTTTTTT	CASSVGQGELFF
few	TRBD1	TRBJ1-5	TRBV11-2	TGTGCCAGCAGCTTGGACAGGGGGAATCAGCCCCAGCATTTT	CASSLDRGNQPQHF
-	TRBD2	TRBJ2-2	TRBV4-2	TGTGCCAGCAGCCAAGATGTGGGACTAGCGGCTGGGGAGCTGTTTTTT	CASSQDVGLAAGELFF
-	-	TRBJ2-7	TRBV7-9	TGTGCCAGCAGCTTAGCAGCGCTTAACGAGCAGTACTTC	CASSLAALNEQYF
-	-	TRBJ1-2	TRBV6-1	TGTGCCAGCGGTGGAGACAGGATACTCAGAGCTAACTATGGCTACACCTTC	CASGGDRILRANYGYTF
-	-	TRBJ1-2	TRBV19	TGTGCCAGTAGTAGGGCAGGGAATGGCTACACCTTC	CASSRAGNGYTF
once	-	TRBJ2-1	TRBV7-9	TGTGCCAGCTGGTCGGGGAGCTCCTACAATGAGCAGTTCTTC	CASWSGSSYNEQFF
-	-	TRBJ2-7	TRBV11-2	TGTGCCAGCAGCTTCACAGCAGCCGAGCAGTACTTC	CASSFTAAEQYF
-	-	TRBJ2-7	TRBV11-2	TGTGCCAGCAGCTTTAGAAAGGACACCACCTACGAGCAGTACTTC	CASSFRKDTTYEQYF
-	-	TRBJ1-4	TRBV27	TGTGCCAGCAGTTTGATCGGGGAAAAACTGTTTTTT	CASSLIGEKLFF
-	-	TRBJ1-4	TRBV25-1	TGTGCCAGCAGTGAATGGGGCGTAACGGATGAAAAACTGTTTTTT	CASSEWGVTDEKLFF
-	TRBD2	TRBJ2-1	TRBV6-5	TGTGCCAGCCGCCTCGGACTAGCGGACAATGAGCAGTTCTTC	CASRLGLADNEQFF
-	TRBD2	TRBJ2-2	TRBV29-1	TGCAGCCCTGACGGACTAGACCACACCGGGGAGCTGTTTTTT	CSPDGLDHTGELFF
-	TRBD1	TRBJ2-7	TRBV2	TGTGCCAGCAGTGAAGCGGCAGGGGGAAACTACGAGCAGTACTTC	CASSEAAGGNYEQYF
-	TRBD2	TRBJ2-3	TRBV15	TGTGCCACCAGCATAAGACTAGCGGTCACAGATACGCAGTATTTT	CATSIRLAVTDTQYF
-	-	TRBJ2-1	TRBV18	TGTGCCAGCTCAGGAGGGGATGAGCAGTTCTTC	CASSGGDEQFF
-	-	TRBJ1-5	TRBV12-5	TGTGCTAGTGGTTTGGTAGTCGGTAGGGGGAATCAGCCCCAGCATTTT	CASGLVVGRGNQPQHF
-	-	TRBJ1-1	TRBV19	TGTGCCAGTAGTAGCCGTCTAGGGGCCATGAACACTGAAGCTTTCTTT	CASSSRLGAMNTEAFF
-	TRBD1	TRBJ1-2	TRBV5-5	TGTGCCAGCAGTTCCCGACAGGGCGAGATCTATGGCTACACCTTC	CASSSRQGEIYGYTF
once	-	TRBJ2-1	TRBV5-1	TGCGCCAGCAGCAGCTTGGGCGATAACAATGAGCAGTTCTTC	CASSSLGDNNEQFF
-	-	TRBJ1-3	TRBV9	TGTGCCAGCAGTCCAGCCGGGAGGGGTCCTGGAAACACCATATATTTT	CASSPAGRGPGNTIYF
-	-	TRBJ2-7	TRBV5-1	TGCGCCAGCAGCGCTCGGGGGACAGCAGGTTCCGAGCAGTACTTC	CASSARGTAGSEQYF
-	-	TRBJ2-3	TRBV15	TGTGCCACCAGCAGAGATACCGGGATAGATACGCAGTATTTT	CATSRDTGIDTQYF
-	-	TRBJ1-4	TRBV15	TGTGCCACCAGCAGGCCCGCCGGGGATGGGGATGAAAAACTGTTTTTT	CATSRPAGDGDEKLFF
-	-	TRBJ1-5	TRBV4-1	TGCGCCAGCAGCGAGAGACAGGAAAATCAGCCCCAGCATTTT	CASSERQENQPQHF